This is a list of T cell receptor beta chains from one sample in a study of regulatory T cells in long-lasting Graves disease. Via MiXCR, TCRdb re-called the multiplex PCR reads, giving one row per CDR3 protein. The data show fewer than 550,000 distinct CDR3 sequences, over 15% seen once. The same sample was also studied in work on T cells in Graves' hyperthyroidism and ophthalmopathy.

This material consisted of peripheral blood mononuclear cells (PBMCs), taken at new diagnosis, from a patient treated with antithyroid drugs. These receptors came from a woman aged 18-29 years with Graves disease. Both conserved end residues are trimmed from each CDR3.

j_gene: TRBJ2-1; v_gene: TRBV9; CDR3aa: ASSVGVPMGTEQF
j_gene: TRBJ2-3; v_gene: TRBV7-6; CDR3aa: ASSFVTGDPSTDTQY
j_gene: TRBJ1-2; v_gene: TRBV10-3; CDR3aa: AISVDSNYGYT
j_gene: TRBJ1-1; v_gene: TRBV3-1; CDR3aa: ASSHLLGGTEAF
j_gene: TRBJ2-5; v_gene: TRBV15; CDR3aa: ATSSLRETQY
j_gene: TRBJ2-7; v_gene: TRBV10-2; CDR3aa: ASSDHTTSGRHPGEQY
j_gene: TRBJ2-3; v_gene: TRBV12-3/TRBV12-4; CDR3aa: ASSLLAAMTDTQY
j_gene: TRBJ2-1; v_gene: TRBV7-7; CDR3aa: ASSLDGEVWNEQF
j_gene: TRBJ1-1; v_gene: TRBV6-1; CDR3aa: ASIQNTEAF
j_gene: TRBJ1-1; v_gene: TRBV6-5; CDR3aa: ASSYPEGGMNTEAF
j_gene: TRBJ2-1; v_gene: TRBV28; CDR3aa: ASTFSRGEQF
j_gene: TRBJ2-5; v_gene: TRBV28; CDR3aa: ASSSTGAFLRRTQY